This is a list of T cell receptor beta chains from one sample in a study of OX40 agonist ivuxolimab in advanced cancers. Profiled with immunoSEQ multiplex PCR; TCRdb holds only in-frame clones, not every one. The sample holds 15,000 to 20,000 clones; around 87% are singletons and the top ten take 30% to 40%. The source material was CD4+ or CD8+ T cells sorted from blood, sampled in a trial of the OX40 agonist ivuxolimab. These receptors all come from an adult with an advanced solid tumor such as melanoma, head and neck, liver or kidney cancer. The CDR3 runs from the conserved cysteine through the conserved F or W. The D gene is left open where the match is weak. A clone size is listed for some rows: how often the clone was seen (once, few, many), or a class if it is expanded.

>-|TRBV13|once|TRBJ1-2
TGTGCAGCAGGGCCCCTAGCTAACTATGGCTACACCTTC
CAAGPLANYGYTF
>-|TRBV28|-|TRBJ1-2
TGTGCCAGCAGCGACACCGATGGCTACACCTTC
CASSDTDGYTF
>TRBD2|TRBV14|-|TRBJ2-1
TGTGCCAGCAGCCGGGGACTAGCGGGTGCCAATGAGCAGTTCTTC
CASSRGLAGANEQFF
>-|TRBV4-3|-|TRBJ2-7
TGCGCCAGCAGCCAAGATAGGTCCCCTAGCTCCTACGAGCAGTACTTC
CASSQDRSPSSYEQYF
>-|TRBV5-6|-|TRBJ2-1
TGTGCCAGCAGCTTGATGAGGGCGAGCTCCTACAATGAGCAGTTCTTC
CASSLMRASSYNEQFF
>-|TRBV9|-|TRBJ2-1
TGTGCCAGCAGCGTCAACGGGGATTACAATGAGCAGTTCTTC
CASSVNGDYNEQFF
>TRBD2|TRBV18|-|TRBJ2-1
TGTGCCAGCTCCCTGGAGACTAGCGGGGGAGAGGGTTACAATGAGCAGTTCTTC
CASSLETSGGEGYNEQFF
>TRBD2|TRBV28|-|TRBJ2-7
TGTGCCAGCAGACTAGCGGAAACGGGTTGGGAGCAGTACTTC
CASRLAETGWEQYF
>TRBD2|TRBV7-8|-|TRBJ2-2
TGTGCCAGCAGCTTAGTAGCTAGCGGGAGAGCGAACACCGGGGAGCTGTTTTTT
CASSLVASGRANTGELFF
>TRBD2|TRBV4-2|-|TRBJ2-1
TGTGCCAGCAGCCCAAATCCTAGCGGGAGCGACTACAATGAGCAGTTCTTC
CASSPNPSGSDYNEQFF
>-|TRBV29-1|-|TRBJ1-4
TGCAGCGTTGTCGTCCAGGCCTCGGTGGAACTGTTTTTT
CSVVVQASVELFF
>-|TRBV27|-|TRBJ2-1
TGTGCCAGCAGTTCCGGGTACAATGAGCAGTTCTTC
CASSSGYNEQFF
>-|TRBV4-1|-|TRBJ2-2
TGCGCCAGCAGCCAGGCCAGTAGAACCGGGGAGCTGTTTTTT
CASSQASRTGELFF
>-|TRBV30|-|TRBJ2-7
TGTGCCTGGAGAACCCAGGGCGCTTACGAGCAGTACTTC
CAWRTQGAYEQYF
>TRBD1|TRBV7-9|-|TRBJ1-6
TGTGCCAGCAGCCCAGGGGGTTCACCCCTCCACTTT
CASSPGGSPLHF
>-|TRBV27|-|TRBJ1-1
TGTGCCAGCAGTCGTGGACCAAATGAAGCTTTCTTT
CASSRGPNEAFF
>-|TRBV5-1|-|TRBJ2-7
TGCGCCAGCAGCTTGGGGGGCGAGGGTTACGAGCAGTACTTC
CASSLGGEGYEQYF
>-|TRBV9|-|TRBJ2-7
TGTGCCAGCAGCGTAGGCGGGACGGTACCACAGAACTTC
CASSVGGTVPQNF
>TRBD1|TRBV28|-|TRBJ1-1
TGTGCCAGCAGTTCCGGGCGGACAGGGGGCACTGAAGCTTTCTTT
CASSSGRTGGTEAFF
>-|TRBV7-8|-|TRBJ2-3
TGTGCCAGCAGCCTAGGCACAGATACGCAGTATTTT
CASSLGTDTQYF
>-|TRBV27|-|TRBJ1-1
TGTGCCAGCTCAAGAGGGGGGCCTGAAGCTTTCTTT
CASSRGGPEAFF
>TRBD1|TRBV4-2|-|TRBJ2-3
TGTGCCAGCAGCCAAGAACCGGGACAGGGGGTAGCGGTTCCCACAGATACGCAGTATTTT
CASSQEPGQGVAVPTDTQYF
>TRBD1|TRBV28|-|TRBJ2-7
TGTGCCAGCAGCCGAGGGACAGGCGCTTACGAGCAGTACTTC
CASSRGTGAYEQYF